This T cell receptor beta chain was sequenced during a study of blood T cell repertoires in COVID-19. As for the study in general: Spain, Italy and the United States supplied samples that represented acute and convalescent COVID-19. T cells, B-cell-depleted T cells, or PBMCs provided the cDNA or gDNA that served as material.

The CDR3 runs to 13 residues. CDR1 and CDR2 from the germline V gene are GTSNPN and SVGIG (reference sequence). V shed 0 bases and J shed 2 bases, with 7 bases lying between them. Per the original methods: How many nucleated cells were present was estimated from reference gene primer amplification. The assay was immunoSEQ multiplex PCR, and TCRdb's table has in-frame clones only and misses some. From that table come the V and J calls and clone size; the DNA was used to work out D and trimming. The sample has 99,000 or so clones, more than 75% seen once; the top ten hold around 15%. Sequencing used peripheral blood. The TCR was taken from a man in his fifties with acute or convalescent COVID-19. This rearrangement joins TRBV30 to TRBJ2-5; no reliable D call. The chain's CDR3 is CAWSVGDQETQYF. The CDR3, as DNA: TGTGCCTGGAGTGTAGGAGATCAAGAGACCCAGTACTTC.